The 13 T cell receptor beta chains presented below share a single source sample, sequenced in a study of T cells in Graves' hyperthyroidism and ophthalmopathy (dated by TCRdb to about 2019). Library construction relied on multiplex PCR. The sequencing machine was an Illumina HiSeq 2000. The TCR beta CDR3 regions were amplified from the RNA transcripts. A first-round RT-PCR of the TCR CDR3 used the HTBI primer set with the Qiagen OneStep RT-PCR kit. TCRdb redid the processing of the public reads, applying fastp at Q25 and MiXCR, and retained in-frame beta chains. Rows are unified per CDR3 protein, each entry keeping the most common DNA and genes. In this sample the table shows about 300,000 distinct CDR3 sequences, approximately 15% of which occur a single time. The ten largest account for roughly a third of the sample. The material sequenced was blood. The receptor set was obtained from a man aged 30 to 45 with Graves' hyperthyroidism.

This clonotype was detected ten times or more. At one of its ends the junction is not consistent with the germline gene, which may arise from a read error. The rearrangement joins TRBV5-5 to TRBJ2-7; weak D call: TRBD2 (6 bases). This CDR3 has 14 amino acids. The germline V gene encodes CDR1 SGHKS and CDR2 YYEKEE (reference sequence). The CDR3 DNA reads as TGTGCCAACAGCAAGACTAGTAGGACCTACGAGCAGTACTTC. It translates to CANSKTSRTYEQYF.

This clonotype has just one count. The V gene is TRBV6-1, the J gene TRBJ2-4; D could derive from TRBD1 or TRBD2 (5 bases each). Trimming removed 6 bases from V and 4 bases from J, with 16 bases in between. The CDR3 has 15 residues. Germline CDR1 and CDR2: MNHNS and SASEGT. CDR3 amino acids: CASRPSGTEKNIQYF. CDR3 in DNA: TGTGCCAGCAGACCATCCGGGACGGAAAAAAACATTCAGTACTTC.

This clonotype showed up many times. This chain uses TRBV7-8 with TRBJ2-7; 11 bases are shared with TRBD2. CDR1 and CDR2 from the germline V gene are SGHVS and FQNEAQ. With V trimmed by 5 bases and J by 3 bases, 6 bases remained unmatched. The CDR3 totals 15 residues. The CDR3 region is CASSRRTSGFYEQYF. The CDR3, as DNA: TGTGCCAGCAGCCGAAGGACTAGCGGGTTCTACGAGCAGTACTTC.

J is TRBJ2-5 and V is TRBV20-1, with D perhaps matching TRBD1 or TRBD2 (5 bases each). CDR3 length: 15 amino acids. The germline CDR1 and CDR2 sequences are DFQATT and SNEGSKA (reference sequence). The ends were cut back, 3 bases at V and 1 base at J, with 15 bases in the middle. CDR3 DNA sequence: TGCAGTGCTAGCAACGGGGCAGAAGCCCAAGAGACCCAGTACTTC. Protein: CSASNGAEAQETQYF.

The chain recombines TRBV6-1 with TRBJ2-1; TRBD1 might be the D (5 bases). The CDR3 length is 15 residues. In germline, CDR1 is MNHNS, CDR2 SASEGT. Trimming took off 5 bases at V and 3 bases at J, with 14 bases between the two ends. The chain's CDR3 is CASSQSEQVYNEQFF. As DNA, the CDR3 is TGTGCCAGCAGTCAATCGGAACAGGTCTACAATGAGCAGTTCTTC.

V gene TRBV6-2 or TRBV6-3 combines with J gene TRBJ1-1; tentatively, D is TRBD1 (5 bases). Per germline, CDR1 MNHEY and CDR2 SVGEGT. The CDR3 is made up of 13 amino acids. The V end lost 2 bases, the J end lost 6 bases, and 10 bases lay between the germline ends. CDR3 DNA sequence: TGTGCCAGCAGTTACGATGGGGGGTCTGAAGCTTTCTTT. It is translated as CASSYDGGSEAFF.

Ten or more counts support this clonotype. The chain employs TRBV20-1 and TRBJ2-2; weak D call: TRBD2 (5 bases). Germline CDR1 reads DFQATT; CDR2 reads SNEGSKA (reference sequence). Trimming shortened V by 3 bases and J by 5 bases, and 10 bases separated the two germline ends. The length of the CDR3 is 13 residues. Here the CDR3 reads CSASRGLTGELFF. The CDR3, as DNA: TGCAGTGCTAGCCGTGGACTGACCGGGGAGCTGTTTTTT.

This clonotype was counted at least ten times. The chain's CDR3 is CASSPTLTASGEQYF. CDR3 bases: TGCGCCAGCAGCCCTACCCTGACAGCGTCTGGCGAGCAGTACTTC. J is TRBJ2-7 and V is TRBV5-1, with D perhaps TRBD1 (5 bases). The CDR3 consists of 15 residues. The germline gives CDR1 SGHRS, CDR2 YFSETQ. The V end was cut by 4 bases, the J end by 6 bases, with 20 bases between.

At least ten counts were recorded for this clonotype. The V gene is TRBV18, the J gene TRBJ1-2; D is ambiguous. V lost 2 bases to trimming and J lost 2 bases, with 12 bases between them. The CDR3 contains 15 residues. The germline gives CDR1 KGHSH, CDR2 LQKENI. CDR3: CASSPNQNTNYGYTF. CDR3 in DNA: TGTGCCAGCTCACCAAATCAGAACACGAACTATGGCTACACCTTC.

J is TRBJ2-7 and V is TRBV13; 10 bases fit TRBD1. V lost 5 bases and J lost 6; bases outside the gene matches: 10. CDR1 is PRHDT, CDR2 FYEKMQ, per germline (reference sequence). This CDR3 comprises 15 residues. CDR3 in amino acids: CASSARPGQGSEQYF. The CDR3 nucleotides are TGTGCCAGCAGCGCCAGACCGGGACAGGGGAGCGAGCAGTACTTC.

This clonotype was observed a few times. The chain carries TRBV28 and TRBJ1-4; D perhaps matches TRBD1 (6 bases). The germline V gene has CDR1 MDHEN and CDR2 SYDVKM. Trimming took off 8 bases at V and 10 bases at J, with 20 bases between the two ends. This CDR3 region has 14 residues. The CDR3 sequence: CASLLTGGVGKLFF. For the CDR3, the DNA is TGTGCCAGCCTCCTAACCGGGGGCGTTGGAAAACTGTTTTTT.

The CDR3 nucleotides are TGTGCCAGCAGTGCCGACGCCCCGCGGGAGGACACAGATACGCAGTATTTT. Translated, it gives CASSADAPREDTDTQYF. The chain is built from TRBV25-1 and TRBJ2-3, with TRBD2 matching 8 bases. The J segment lost 2 bases and the V segment lost 4 bases, leaving 11 bases of the junction unmatched. The CDR3 covers 17 residues. Per the germline V gene, CDR1 is MGHDK and CDR2 is SYGVNS.

The chain is built from TRBV20-1 and TRBJ2-7; maybe TRBD1 (6 bases). The V end lost 3 bases, the J end lost 7 bases, and 19 bases lay between the germline ends. This CDR3 is 14 amino acids long. From germline, CDR1 is DFQATT and CDR2 SNEGSKA (reference sequence). This CDR3 is CSARSWARGEEQYF. Written as DNA, the CDR3 is TGCAGTGCTAGGTCGTGGGCCAGGGGAGAAGAGCAGTACTTC.